A selection of T cell receptor beta chains follows, all from one sample in a study of human T cells and chemical hapten exposure. TCRdb reanalysed the RACE reads using MiXCR and keeps one entry per CDR3 protein. The data show under 400,000 distinct CDR3 sequences, approximately 5% seen once. The starting material was whole blood, obtained in connection with sensitization to the hapten diphenylcyclopropenone (DPC). All receptors derive from a woman in her 50s with alopecia areata. Some clones in this sample may be carry-over from other donors' samples. Each CDR3 is given with its conserved first and last residue. Fields, in order: D gene, clone size, V gene, J gene, CDR3 protein, CDR3 DNA. The D gene is left open where the match is weak. Clone size is stated in some rows and not others, as once, few, many or a class when expanded.

D: -; size: few; V: TRBV7-6; J: TRBJ1-1; CDR3: CASSRRVGIGTEAFF; DNA: TGTGCCAGCAGCCGTAGGGTAGGGATCGGGACTGAAGCTTTCTTT
D: TRBD1; size: -; V: TRBV6-5; J: TRBJ2-7; CDR3: CASSYGTGTGEQYF; DNA: TGTGCCAGCAGTTACGGGACTGGGACAGGAGAGCAGTACTTC
D: -; size: -; V: TRBV12-3/TRBV12-4; J: TRBJ1-1; CDR3: CASSFIGGRDTEAFF; DNA: TGTGCCAGCAGTTTTATCGGGGGGAGGGACACTGAAGCTTTCTTT
D: -; size: few; V: TRBV24-1; J: TRBJ2-2; CDR3: CATSDVDRGGTGELFF; DNA: TGTGCCACCAGTGATGTCGACAGGGGAGGGACCGGGGAGCTGTTTTTT
D: -; size: -; V: TRBV7-2; J: TRBJ2-1; CDR3: CASSLVITIGNEQFF; DNA: TGTGCCAGCAGCTTAGTCATCACTATTGGCAATGAGCAGTTCTTC
D: -; size: -; V: TRBV20-1; J: TRBJ1-1; CDR3: CSARDEEGMNTEAFF; DNA: TGCAGTGCTAGAGATGAAGAGGGCATGAACACTGAAGCTTTCTTT
D: -; size: many; V: TRBV20-1; J: TRBJ2-3; CDR3: CSARLLPNTQYF; DNA: TGCAGTGCTAGATTGCTGCCGAATACGCAGTATTTT
D: -; size: -; V: TRBV20-1; J: TRBJ2-1; CDR3: CSPRPDSSYNEQFF; DNA: TGCAGTCCCCGGCCGGACAGCTCCTACAATGAGCAGTTCTTC
D: TRBD1; size: -; V: TRBV13; J: TRBJ1-3; CDR3: CASSIDRGLGNTIYF; DNA: TGTGCCAGCAGCATTGACAGGGGGCTTGGAAACACCATATATTTT
D: TRBD1; size: many; V: TRBV11-2; J: TRBJ1-2; CDR3: CASSLDPGGIYGYTF; DNA: TGTGCCAGCAGCTTAGATCCAGGGGGGATCTATGGCTACACCTTC
D: -; size: -; V: TRBV5-1; J: TRBJ1-2; CDR3: CASSKTGDNYGYTF; DNA: TGCGCCAGCAGCAAGACAGGAGATAACTATGGCTACACCTTC
D: -; size: -; V: TRBV5-6; J: TRBJ2-7; CDR3: CASSLIRSGSAAYEQYF; DNA: TGTGCCAGCAGCTTAATAAGGTCCGGGAGCGCCGCCTACGAGCAGTACTTC
D: -; size: -; V: TRBV9; J: TRBJ2-6; CDR3: CASSPRVSPWSGANVLTF; DNA: TGTGCCAGCAGCCCCCGGGTCTCCCCTTGGTCTGGGGCCAACGTCCTGACTTTC
D: -; size: many; V: TRBV4-3; J: TRBJ2-2; CDR3: CASSQGTANTGELFF; DNA: TGCGCCAGCAGCCAAGGGACAGCGAACACCGGGGAGCTGTTTTTT
D: -; size: many; V: TRBV20-1; J: TRBJ2-7; CDR3: CSAHREFPYEQYF; DNA: TGCAGTGCTCACAGGGAATTCCCCTACGAGCAGTACTTC
D: -; size: many; V: TRBV9; J: TRBJ2-1; CDR3: CASSGDNLPYNEQFF; DNA: TGTGCCAGCAGCGGTGATAACCTACCCTACAATGAGCAGTTCTTC
D: -; size: -; V: TRBV29-1; J: TRBJ2-3; CDR3: CSGGVGTDTQYF; DNA: TGCAGCGGAGGAGTTGGCACAGATACGCAGTATTTT
D: -; size: many; V: TRBV6-2/TRBV6-3; J: TRBJ1-2; CDR3: CASSYPIEGPANYGYTF; DNA: TGTGCCAGCAGTTACCCGATTGAGGGCCCCGCTAACTATGGCTACACCTTC
D: TRBD2; size: few; V: TRBV20-1; J: TRBJ2-7; CDR3: CSASGLAGRSYEQYF; DNA: TGCAGTGCTAGTGGCCTAGCGGGGCGCTCCTACGAGCAGTACTTC
D: -; size: -; V: TRBV6-6; J: TRBJ1-2; CDR3: CASSYPPGPTNGYTF; DNA: TGTGCCAGCAGTTACCCCCCCGGACCAACCAATGGCTACACCTTC
D: -; size: -; V: TRBV6-2/TRBV6-3; J: TRBJ1-6; CDR3: CASIGDRGYSPLHF; DNA: TGTGCCAGCATAGGGGACCGAGGATATTCACCCCTCCACTTT
D: TRBD2; size: many; V: TRBV10-3; J: TRBJ2-7; CDR3: CAISRSSGGPYEQYF; DNA: TGTGCCATCAGTCGATCTAGCGGGGGGCCCTACGAGCAGTACTTC
D: TRBD1; size: -; V: TRBV12-3/TRBV12-4; J: TRBJ2-2; CDR3: CASRQGARRGELFF; DNA: TGTGCCAGCAGACAGGGGGCTCGTAGAGGGGAGCTGTTTTTT
D: -; size: few; V: TRBV7-9; J: TRBJ1-5; CDR3: CASSPRPPQHF; DNA: TGTGCCAGCAGCCCACGTCCACCCCAGCATTTT
D: TRBD2; size: many; V: TRBV27; J: TRBJ2-3; CDR3: CASNLAGVSTDTQYF; DNA: TGTGCCAGCAATCTAGCGGGGGTGTCCACAGATACGCAGTATTTT
D: TRBD2; size: many; V: TRBV14; J: TRBJ2-1; CDR3: CASSPPGRGGHEQFF; DNA: TGTGCCAGCAGCCCCCCCGGGCGGGGGGGCCATGAGCAGTTCTTC
D: TRBD1; size: -; V: TRBV12-3/TRBV12-4; J: TRBJ1-5; CDR3: CASSPLTGAGQPQHF; DNA: TGTGCCAGCAGTCCATTGACAGGGGCGGGACAGCCCCAGCATTTT
D: -; size: many; V: TRBV7-2; J: TRBJ1-1; CDR3: CASSSGASLGHTEAFF; DNA: TGTGCCAGCAGCTCAGGGGCTTCGCTGGGGCACACTGAAGCTTTCTTT
D: TRBD2; size: many; V: TRBV7-3; J: TRBJ2-1; CDR3: CASSPGLAGGDEQFF; DNA: TGTGCCAGCAGTCCGGGACTAGCGGGGGGTGATGAGCAGTTCTTC
D: TRBD1; size: many; V: TRBV7-9; J: TRBJ1-4; CDR3: CASSLQGEDLEKLFF; DNA: TGTGCCAGCAGCTTACAGGGGGAGGATTTGGAAAAACTGTTTTTT
D: -; size: -; V: TRBV7-2; J: TRBJ2-5; CDR3: CASSLKRSETQYF; DNA: TGTGCCAGCAGCTTAAAGCGGTCCGAGACCCAGTACTTC
D: -; size: few; V: TRBV6-5; J: TRBJ1-4; CDR3: CASSRGRATNEKLFF; DNA: TGTGCCAGCAGCAGGGGAAGGGCAACTAATGAAAAACTGTTTTTT
D: -; size: -; V: TRBV4-1; J: TRBJ2-5; CDR3: CASSQETGSFAF; DNA: TGCGCCAGCAGCCAAGAAACAGGTTCCTTCGCCTTC
D: -; size: few; V: TRBV12-5; J: TRBJ1-1; CDR3: CASGLGRNTEAFF; DNA: TGTGCTAGTGGTTTGGGGCGGAACACTGAAGCTTTCTTT
D: -; size: few; V: TRBV27; J: TRBJ2-3; CDR3: CASGDLHTDTQYF; DNA: TGTGCCTCGGGAGATTTGCACACAGATACGCAGTATTTT
D: TRBD1; size: -; V: TRBV6-2/TRBV6-3; J: TRBJ1-5; CDR3: CASRAGQVGHQPQPF; DNA: TGTGCCAGCAGGGCGGGACAGGTTGGCCATCAGCCCCAGCCTTTT
D: -; size: many; V: TRBV7-2; J: TRBJ2-7; CDR3: CASSLAQTPSYEQYF; DNA: TGTGCCAGCAGCTTAGCCCAGACCCCATCCTACGAGCAGTACTTC
D: -; size: many; V: TRBV5-1; J: TRBJ2-3; CDR3: CASSSRTLTDTQYF; DNA: TGCGCCAGCAGCTCCCGGACACTCACAGATACGCAGTATTTT
D: -; size: many; V: TRBV28; J: TRBJ2-7; CDR3: CASLERGNEQYF; DNA: TGTGCCAGCCTAGAACGGGGAAACGAGCAGTACTTC
D: TRBD1; size: few; V: TRBV10-3; J: TRBJ2-1; CDR3: CAIRSGQGTEQFF; DNA: TGTGCCATCAGATCGGGACAGGGAACTGAGCAGTTCTTC
D: TRBD1; size: -; V: TRBV3-1; J: TRBJ1-2; CDR3: CASSPGTAPNYGYTF; DNA: TGTGCCAGCAGCCCAGGGACAGCTCCTAACTATGGCTACACCTTC
D: -; size: many; V: TRBV12-3/TRBV12-4; J: TRBJ2-4; CDR3: CASQARGPQNIQYF; DNA: TGTGCCAGCCAAGCTCGGGGCCCTCAAAACATTCAGTACTTC
D: -; size: -; V: TRBV18; J: TRBJ2-6; CDR3: CASSPLQSSGANVLTF; DNA: TGTGCCAGCTCACCACTACAGAGCTCTGGGGCCAACGTCCTGACTTTC
D: TRBD1; size: many; V: TRBV29-1; J: TRBJ1-1; CDR3: CSVDRLMNTEAFF; DNA: TGCAGCGTGGACAGGCTGATGAACACTGAAGCTTTCTTT
D: TRBD2; size: few; V: TRBV12-3/TRBV12-4; J: TRBJ2-1; CDR3: CASNSLAGGDNEQFF; DNA: TGTGCCAGCAACTCTCTAGCGGGGGGCGACAATGAGCAGTTCTTC
D: TRBD1; size: few; V: TRBV7-6; J: TRBJ2-1; CDR3: CASSLVQGAGEQFF; DNA: TGTGCCAGCAGCCTAGTGCAGGGGGCAGGGGAGCAGTTCTTC